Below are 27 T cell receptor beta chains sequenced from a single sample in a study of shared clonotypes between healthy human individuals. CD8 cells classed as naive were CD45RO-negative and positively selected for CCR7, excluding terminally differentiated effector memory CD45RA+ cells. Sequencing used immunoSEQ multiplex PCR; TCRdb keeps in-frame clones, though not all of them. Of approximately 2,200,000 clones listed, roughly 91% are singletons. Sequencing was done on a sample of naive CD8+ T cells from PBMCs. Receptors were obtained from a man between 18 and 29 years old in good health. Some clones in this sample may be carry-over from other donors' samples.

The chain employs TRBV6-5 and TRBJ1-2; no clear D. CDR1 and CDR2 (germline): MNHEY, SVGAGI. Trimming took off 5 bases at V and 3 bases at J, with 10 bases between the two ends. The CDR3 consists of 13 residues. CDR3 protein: CASSPTNYYGYTF. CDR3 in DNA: TGTGCCAGCAGTCCCACGAACTACTATGGCTACACCTTC.

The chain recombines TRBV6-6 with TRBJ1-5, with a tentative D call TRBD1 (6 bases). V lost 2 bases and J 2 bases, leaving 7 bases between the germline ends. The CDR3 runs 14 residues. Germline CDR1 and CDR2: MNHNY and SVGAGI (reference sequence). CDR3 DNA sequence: TGTGCCAGCAGTTACCGGACAGGCAATCAGCCCCAGCATTTT. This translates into CASSYRTGNQPQHF.

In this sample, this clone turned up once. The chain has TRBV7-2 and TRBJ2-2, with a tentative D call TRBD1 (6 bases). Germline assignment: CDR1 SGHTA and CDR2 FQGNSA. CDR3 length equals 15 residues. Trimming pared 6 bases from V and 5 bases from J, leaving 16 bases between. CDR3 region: CASRYREGNTGELFF. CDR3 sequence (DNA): TGTGCCAGCAGATACAGGGAAGGGAATACCGGGGAGCTGTTTTTT. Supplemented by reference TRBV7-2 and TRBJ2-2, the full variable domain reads GAGVSQSPSNKVTEKGKDVELRCDPISGHTALYWYRQSLGQGLEFLIYFQGNSAPDKSGLPSDRFSAERTGGSVSTLTIQRTQQEDSAVYLCASRYREGNTGELFFGEGSRLTVL.

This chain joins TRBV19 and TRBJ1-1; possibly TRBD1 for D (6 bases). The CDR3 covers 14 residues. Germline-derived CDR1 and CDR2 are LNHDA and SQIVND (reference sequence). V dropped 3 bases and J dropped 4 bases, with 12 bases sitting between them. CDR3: CASSISGGGTEAFF. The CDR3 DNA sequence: TGTGCCAGTAGTATTTCCGGGGGCGGCACTGAAGCTTTCTTT.

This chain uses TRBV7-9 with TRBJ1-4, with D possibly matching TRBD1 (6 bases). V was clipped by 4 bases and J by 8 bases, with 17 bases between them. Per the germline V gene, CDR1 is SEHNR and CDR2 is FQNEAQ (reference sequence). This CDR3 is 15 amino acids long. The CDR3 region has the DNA TGTGCCAGCAGCTCGAGACAGGAAGTAGGGGAAAAACTGTTTTTT. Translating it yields CASSSRQEVGEKLFF. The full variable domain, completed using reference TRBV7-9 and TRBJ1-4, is DTGVSQNPRHKITKRGQNVTFRCDPISEHNRLYWYRQTLGQGPEFLTYFQNEAQLEKSRLLSDRFSAERPKGSFSTLEIQRTEQGDSAMYLCASSSRQEVGEKLFFGSGTQLSVL.

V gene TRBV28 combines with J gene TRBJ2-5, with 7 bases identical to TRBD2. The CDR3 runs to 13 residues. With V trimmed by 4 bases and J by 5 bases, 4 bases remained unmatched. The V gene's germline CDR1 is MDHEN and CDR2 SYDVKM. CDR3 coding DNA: TGTGCCAGCAGTTGGTTCGGGGGGGAGACCCAGTACTTC. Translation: CASSWFGGETQYF.

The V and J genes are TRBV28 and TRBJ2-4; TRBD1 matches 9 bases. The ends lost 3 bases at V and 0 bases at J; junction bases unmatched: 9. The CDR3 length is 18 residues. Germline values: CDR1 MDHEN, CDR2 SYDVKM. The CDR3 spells CASSLDRGRQSAKNIQYF. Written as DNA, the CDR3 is TGTGCCAGCAGTTTGGACAGGGGCCGACAATCAGCCAAAAACATTCAGTACTTC.

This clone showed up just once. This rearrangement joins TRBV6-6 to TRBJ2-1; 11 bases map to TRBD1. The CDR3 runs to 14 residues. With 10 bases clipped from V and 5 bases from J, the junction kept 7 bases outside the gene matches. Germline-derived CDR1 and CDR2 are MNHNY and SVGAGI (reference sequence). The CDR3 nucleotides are TGTGCCACCAGGACAGGGGGCGTCCACAATGAGCAGTTCTTC. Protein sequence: CATRTGGVHNEQFF.

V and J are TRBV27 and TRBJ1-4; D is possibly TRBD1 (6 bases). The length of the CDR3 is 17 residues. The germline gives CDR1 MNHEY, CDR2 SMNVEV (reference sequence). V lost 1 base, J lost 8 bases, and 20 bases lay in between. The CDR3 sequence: CASSLLGGPGNSEKLFF. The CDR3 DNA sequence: TGTGCCAGCAGTTTATTGGGGGGGCCGGGGAACAGCGAAAAACTGTTTTTT. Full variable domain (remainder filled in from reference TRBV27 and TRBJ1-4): EAQVTQNPRYLITVTGKKLTVTCSQNMNHEYMSWYRQDPGLGLRQIYYSMNVEVTDKGDVPEGYKVSRKEKRNFPLILESPSPNQTSLYFCASSLLGGPGNSEKLFFGSGTQLSVL.

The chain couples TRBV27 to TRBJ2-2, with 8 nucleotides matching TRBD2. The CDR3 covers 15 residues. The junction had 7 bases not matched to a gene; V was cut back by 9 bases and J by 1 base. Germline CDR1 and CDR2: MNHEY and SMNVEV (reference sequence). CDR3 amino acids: CASSILAGNTGELFF. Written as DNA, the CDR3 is TGTGCCAGTAGTATCCTAGCGGGGAACACCGGGGAGCTGTTTTTT.

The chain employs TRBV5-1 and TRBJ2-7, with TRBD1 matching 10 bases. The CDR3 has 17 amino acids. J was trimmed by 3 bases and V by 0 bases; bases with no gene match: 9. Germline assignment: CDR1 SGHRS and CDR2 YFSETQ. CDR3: CASSLGVRQGAVYEQYF. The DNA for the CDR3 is TGCGCCAGCAGCTTGGGGGTCCGACAGGGGGCGGTCTACGAGCAGTACTTC.

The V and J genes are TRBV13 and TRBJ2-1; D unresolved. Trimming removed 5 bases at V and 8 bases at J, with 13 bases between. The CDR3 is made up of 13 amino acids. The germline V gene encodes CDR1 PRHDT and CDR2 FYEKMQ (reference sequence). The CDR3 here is CASSHKGADEQFF. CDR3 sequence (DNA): TGTGCCAGCAGCCATAAAGGAGCCGATGAGCAGTTCTTC.

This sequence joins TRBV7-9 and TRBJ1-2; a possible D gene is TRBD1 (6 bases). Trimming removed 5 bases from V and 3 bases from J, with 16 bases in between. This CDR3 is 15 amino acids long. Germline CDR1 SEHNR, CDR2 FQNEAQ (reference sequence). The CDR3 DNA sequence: TGTGCCAGCAGCCGGGGGGTCAGGGGCGACTATGGCTACACCTTC. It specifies CASSRGVRGDYGYTF. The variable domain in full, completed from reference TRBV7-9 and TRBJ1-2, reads DTGVSQNPRHKITKRGQNVTFRCDPISEHNRLYWYRQTLGQGPEFLTYFQNEAQLEKSRLLSDRFSAERPKGSFSTLEIQRTEQGDSAMYLCASSRGVRGDYGYTFGSGTRLTVV.

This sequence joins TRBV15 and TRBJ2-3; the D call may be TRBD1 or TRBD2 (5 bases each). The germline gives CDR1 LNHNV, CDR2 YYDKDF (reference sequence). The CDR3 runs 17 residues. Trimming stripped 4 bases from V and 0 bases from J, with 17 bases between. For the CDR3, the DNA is TGTGCCACCAGCATCCTCGTGGGGGAAATTAGCACAGATACGCAGTATTTT. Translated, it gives CATSILVGEISTDTQYF.

CDR3 DNA: TGTGCCAGCAGCTTAGGAAGACGGAGTCCCAATCAGCCCCAGCATTTT. This sequence encodes CASSLGRRSPNQPQHF. The J gene is TRBJ1-5, the V gene TRBV7-6; D gene uncertain. The CDR3 is 16 residues long. V was clipped by 1 base and J by 3 bases, with 13 bases between them. The germline gives CDR1 SGHVS, CDR2 FNYEAQ.

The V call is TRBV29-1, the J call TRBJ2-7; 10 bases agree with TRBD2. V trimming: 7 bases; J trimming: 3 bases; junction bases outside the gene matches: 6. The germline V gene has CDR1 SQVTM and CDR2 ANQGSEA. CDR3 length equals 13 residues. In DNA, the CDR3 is TGCAGCGCAGGGACTAGCGCAGACTACGAGCAGTACTTC. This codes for CSAGTSADYEQYF.

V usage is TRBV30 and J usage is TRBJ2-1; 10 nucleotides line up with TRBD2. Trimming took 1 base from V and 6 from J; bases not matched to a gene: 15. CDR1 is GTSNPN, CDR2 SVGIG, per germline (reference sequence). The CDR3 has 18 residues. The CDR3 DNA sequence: TGTGCCTGGAGTGACCTAGCGGGAGAGGTAGGATGGGTCAATGAGCAGTTCTTC. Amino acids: CAWSDLAGEVGWVNEQFF.

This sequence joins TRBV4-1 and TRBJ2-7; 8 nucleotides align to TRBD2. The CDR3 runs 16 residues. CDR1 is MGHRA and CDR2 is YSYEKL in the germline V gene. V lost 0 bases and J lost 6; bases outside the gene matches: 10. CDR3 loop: CASSQDRGLEFGEQYF. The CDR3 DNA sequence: TGCGCCAGCAGCCAAGATAGGGGACTAGAGTTCGGCGAGCAGTACTTC.

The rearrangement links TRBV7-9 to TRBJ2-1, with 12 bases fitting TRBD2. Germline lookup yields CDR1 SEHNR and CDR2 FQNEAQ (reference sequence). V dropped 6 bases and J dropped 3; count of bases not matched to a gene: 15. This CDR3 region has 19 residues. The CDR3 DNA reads TGTGCCAGCAGTAGCCCGGGACTAGCGGGCGGGAGAAGCTACAATGAGCAGTTCTTC. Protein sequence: CASSSPGLAGGRSYNEQFF.

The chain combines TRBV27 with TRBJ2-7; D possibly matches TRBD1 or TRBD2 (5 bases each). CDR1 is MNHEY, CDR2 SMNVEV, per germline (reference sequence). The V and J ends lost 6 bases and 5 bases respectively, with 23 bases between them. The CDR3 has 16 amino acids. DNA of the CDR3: TGTGCCAGCAGCCCCCTGTTCGGGACCACTGGTGACGAGCAGTACTTC. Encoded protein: CASSPLFGTTGDEQYF.

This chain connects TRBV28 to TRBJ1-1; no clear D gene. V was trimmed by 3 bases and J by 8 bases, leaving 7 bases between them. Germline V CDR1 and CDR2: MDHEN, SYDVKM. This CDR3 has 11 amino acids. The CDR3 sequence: CASSFSREAFF. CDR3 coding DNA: TGTGCCAGCAGTTTTTCTCGGGAAGCTTTCTTT.

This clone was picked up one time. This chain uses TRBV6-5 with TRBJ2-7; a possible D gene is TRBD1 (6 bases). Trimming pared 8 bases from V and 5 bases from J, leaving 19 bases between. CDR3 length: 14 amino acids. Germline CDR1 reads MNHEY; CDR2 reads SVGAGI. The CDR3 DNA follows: TGTGCCAGCGCCGAACCAGGGGAACGAGACGAGCAGTACTTC. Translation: CASAEPGERDEQYF.

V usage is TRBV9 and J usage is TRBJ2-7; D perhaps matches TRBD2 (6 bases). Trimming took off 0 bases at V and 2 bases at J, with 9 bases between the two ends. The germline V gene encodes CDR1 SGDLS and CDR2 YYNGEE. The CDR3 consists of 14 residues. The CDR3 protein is CASSVGGKPYEQYF. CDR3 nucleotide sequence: TGTGCCAGCAGCGTAGGCGGGAAACCCTACGAGCAGTACTTC.

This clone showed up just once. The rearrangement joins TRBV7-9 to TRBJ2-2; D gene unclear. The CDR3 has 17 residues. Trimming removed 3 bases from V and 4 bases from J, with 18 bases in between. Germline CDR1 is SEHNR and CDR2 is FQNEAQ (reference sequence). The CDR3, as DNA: TGTGCCAGCAGCTTTCCCGACCGACTCTTAGGCACCGGGGAGCTGTTTTTT. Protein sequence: CASSFPDRLLGTGELFF.

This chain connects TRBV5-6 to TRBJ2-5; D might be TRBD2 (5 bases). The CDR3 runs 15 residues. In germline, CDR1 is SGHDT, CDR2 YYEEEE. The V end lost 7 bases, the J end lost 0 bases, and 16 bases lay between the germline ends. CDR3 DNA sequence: TGTGCCAGCGAAGGCCTGGGCGGGTACCAAGAGACCCAGTACTTC. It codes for CASEGLGGYQETQYF. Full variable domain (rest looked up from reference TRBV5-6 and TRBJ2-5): DAGVTQSPTHLIKTRGQQVTLRCSPKSGHDTVSWYQQALGQGPQFIFQYYEEEERQRGNFPDRFSGHQFPNYSSELNVNALLLGDSALYLCASEGLGGYQETQYFGPGTRLLVL.

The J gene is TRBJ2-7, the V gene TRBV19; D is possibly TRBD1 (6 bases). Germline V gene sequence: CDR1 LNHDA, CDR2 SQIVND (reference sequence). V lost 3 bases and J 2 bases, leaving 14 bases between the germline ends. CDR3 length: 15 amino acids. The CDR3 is CASSITSGAPYEQYF. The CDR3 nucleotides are TGTGCCAGTAGTATCACGTCAGGGGCCCCCTACGAGCAGTACTTC.

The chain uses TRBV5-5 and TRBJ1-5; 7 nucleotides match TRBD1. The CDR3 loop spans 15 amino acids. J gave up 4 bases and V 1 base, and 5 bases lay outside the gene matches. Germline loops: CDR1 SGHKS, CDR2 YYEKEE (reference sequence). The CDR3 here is CASSLTRGWNQPQHF. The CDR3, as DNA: TGTGCCAGCAGCTTGACCAGGGGGTGGAATCAGCCCCAGCATTTT.